A selection of T cell receptor beta chains follows, all from one sample in a study of cytomegalovirus exposure and HLA in healthy donors. TCRdb keeps only in-frame clones here, not all; method: immunoSEQ multiplex PCR. The repertoire consists of hundreds of thousands of clones, with roughly two thirds occurring once and the leading ten covering 2% to 2.5%. Sequencing used PBMCs. These receptor sequences come from a female donor in good health and CMV-seronegative. Each CDR3 is given with its conserved first and last residue. D genes are given only for firm matches. Some rows have no size entry. The others give once, few or many, or a class for an expanded clone.

D gene: .; CDR3 length: 16; V gene: TRBV4-1; clone size: .; J gene: TRBJ2-3; CDR3 protein: CASSQLDLGFTDTQYF; CDR3 DNA: TGCGCCAGCAGCCAACTAGACCTAGGTTTCACAGATACGCAGTATTTT
D gene: TRBD2; CDR3 length: 19; V gene: TRBV5-1; clone size: .; J gene: TRBJ2-2; CDR3 protein: CASSLTKLAGGPYTGELFF; CDR3 DNA: TGCGCCAGCAGCTTGACCAAACTAGCGGGAGGGCCCTACACCGGGGAGCTGTTTTTT
D gene: TRBD1; CDR3 length: 17; V gene: TRBV28; clone size: .; J gene: TRBJ2-5; CDR3 protein: CASSLSGQGRSLETQYF; CDR3 DNA: TGTGCCAGCAGTTTATCTGGACAGGGGAGAAGCTTGGAGACCCAGTACTTC
D gene: .; CDR3 length: 16; V gene: TRBV5-1; clone size: .; J gene: TRBJ2-2; CDR3 protein: CASSFDIGLNTGELFF; CDR3 DNA: TGCGCCAGCAGCTTCGACATCGGACTTAACACCGGGGAGCTGTTTTTT
D gene: TRBD2; CDR3 length: 15; V gene: TRBV5-1; clone size: once; J gene: TRBJ2-1; CDR3 protein: CASSLAGGYNNEQFF; CDR3 DNA: TGCGCCAGCAGCTTAGCGGGGGGCTATAACAATGAGCAGTTCTTC
D gene: TRBD2; CDR3 length: 13; V gene: TRBV29-1; clone size: few; J gene: TRBJ2-1; CDR3 protein: CSVGRGGYNEQFF; CDR3 DNA: TGCAGCGTTGGGCGGGGGGGGTACAATGAGCAGTTCTTC
D gene: TRBD1; CDR3 length: 13; V gene: TRBV2; clone size: .; J gene: TRBJ1-1; CDR3 protein: CASSGTGRPEAFF; CDR3 DNA: TGTGCCAGCTCCGGGACAGGCAGACCGGAAGCTTTCTTT
D gene: .; CDR3 length: 14; V gene: TRBV10-3; clone size: .; J gene: TRBJ2-7; CDR3 protein: CAISESPGAYEQYF; CDR3 DNA: TGTGCCATCAGTGAGTCGCCAGGGGCCTACGAGCAGTACTTC
D gene: TRBD2; CDR3 length: 16; V gene: TRBV5-6; clone size: .; J gene: TRBJ2-7; CDR3 protein: CASSLDLGLAVYEQYF; CDR3 DNA: TGTGCCAGCAGCTTGGATCTGGGACTAGCGGTCTACGAGCAGTACTTC
D gene: .; CDR3 length: 15; V gene: TRBV9; clone size: .; J gene: TRBJ2-1; CDR3 protein: CASSVVSTAYNEQFF; CDR3 DNA: TGTGCCAGCAGCGTCGTGAGCACAGCCTACAATGAGCAGTTCTTC
D gene: TRBD1; CDR3 length: 16; V gene: TRBV4-2; clone size: .; J gene: TRBJ2-5; CDR3 protein: CASSQGGEGAGETQYF; CDR3 DNA: TGTGCCAGCAGCCAAGGGGGCGAGGGGGCAGGGGAGACCCAGTACTTC
D gene: .; CDR3 length: 16; V gene: TRBV7-6; clone size: .; J gene: TRBJ2-1; CDR3 protein: CASSLDPGSSYNEQFF; CDR3 DNA: TGTGCCAGCAGCTTAGATCCCGGGAGCTCCTACAATGAGCAGTTCTTC
D gene: TRBD2; CDR3 length: 15; V gene: TRBV9; clone size: .; J gene: TRBJ2-3; CDR3 protein: CASSRTSGTTDTQYF; CDR3 DNA: TGTGCCAGCAGCAGGACTAGCGGAACCACAGATACGCAGTATTTT
D gene: .; CDR3 length: 16; V gene: TRBV10-1; clone size: .; J gene: TRBJ2-7; CDR3 protein: CASSELARDFVSKQYF; CDR3 DNA: TGCGCCAGCAGTGAGTTAGCCCGGGACTTCGTCTCTAAGCAGTACTTC
D gene: .; CDR3 length: 14; V gene: TRBV19; clone size: .; J gene: TRBJ2-1; CDR3 protein: CASSMGAGYNEQFF; CDR3 DNA: TGTGCCAGTAGTATGGGGGCGGGTTACAATGAGCAGTTCTTC
D gene: .; CDR3 length: 16; V gene: TRBV21-1; clone size: .; J gene: TRBJ2-4; CDR3 protein: CASSTQRSLAKNIQYF; CDR3 DNA: TGTGCCAGCAGCACCCAGCGGTCTCTAGCCAAAAACATTCAGTACTTC
D gene: .; CDR3 length: 13; V gene: TRBV28; clone size: .; J gene: TRBJ1-2; CDR3 protein: CASSWGDYYGHTF; CDR3 DNA: TGTGCCAGTTCTTGGGGAGATTACTATGGCCACACCTTC
D gene: TRBD2; CDR3 length: 16; V gene: TRBV2; clone size: .; J gene: TRBJ2-7; CDR3 protein: CASSVAPSGSSYEQYF; CDR3 DNA: TGTGCCAGCAGTGTAGCGCCTAGCGGGAGCTCCTACGAGCAGTACTTC